A single sample is the source of the 7 T cell receptor beta chains below, sequenced in a study of cytomegalovirus exposure and HLA in healthy donors. The primer mix had 60 Vbeta and 13 Jbeta primers. The protocol was immunoSEQ multiplex PCR, while the TCRdb copy is restricted to in-frame clones and leaves out a portion. Among under 200,000 clones listed, roughly an eighth were seen once. The sample was PBMCs. These receptors came from a man between 45 and 60 years old in good health and CMV-seropositive.

This clone was recorded a few times. The chain is built from TRBV7-2 and TRBJ1-6; D is undetermined. Deletions cut 3 bases from V and 0 bases from J, with 6 bases between. The CDR3 has 15 amino acids. The germline V gene encodes CDR1 SGHTA and CDR2 FQGNSA. The CDR3 DNA reads as TGTGCCAGCAGCTTGACTAGCTCCTATAATTCACCCCTCCACTTT. It translates to CASSLTSSYNSPLHF.

The chain is built from TRBV4-2 and TRBJ2-5, with D possibly TRBD2 on 7 matching bases. This CDR3 has 16 amino acids. Germline V gene lookup returns CDR1 LGHNA and CDR2 YNFKEQ. The germline V and J ends were trimmed by 0 bases and 5 bases, with 16 bases remaining between them. CDR3 loop: CASSQEGAGAGETQYF. The DNA of the CDR3 is TGTGCCAGCAGCCAAGAAGGTGCGGGGGCAGGGGAGACCCAGTACTTC.

This clone has only a few counts. The chain joins TRBV30 to TRBJ1-1; 11 bases align to TRBD1. This CDR3 is built from 14 residues. Looked up from germline, CDR1 is GTSNPN and CDR2 is SVGIG (reference sequence). J gave up 5 bases and V 7 bases, and 9 bases lay outside the gene matches. The CDR3 loop is CASRTGGALTEAFF. CDR3 DNA: TGTGCCTCCAGGACAGGGGGCGCCCTAACTGAAGCTTTCTTT.

The V gene is TRBV6-5, the J gene TRBJ1-5; D gene ambiguous. Germline lookup yields CDR1 MNHEY and CDR2 SVGAGI. Trimming pared 0 bases from V and 2 bases from J, leaving 5 bases between. CDR3 length: 14 amino acids. The CDR3 here is CASSYSAGNQPQHF. In nucleotides, the CDR3 is TGTGCCAGCAGTTACTCCGCAGGCAATCAGCCCCAGCATTTT.

This chain links TRBV6-5 with TRBJ1-1, with 9 bases that match TRBD1. The germline CDR1 and CDR2 sequences are MNHEY and SVGAGI. CDR3 length: 16 amino acids. Trimming cost V 2 bases and J 0 bases; bases outside gene matches: 4. In DNA form, the CDR3 reads TGTGCCAGCAGTTACGGGACAGGGCTATTGAACACTGAAGCTTTCTTT. Its protein product is CASSYGTGLLNTEAFF.

This clone was seen a few times. The chain couples TRBV7-2 to TRBJ2-7; weak D call: TRBD1 (7 bases). V was cut by 5 bases and J by 3 bases, with 8 bases left in between. Germline V CDR1 and CDR2: SGHTA, FQGNSA. The CDR3 loop spans 12 amino acids. CDR3 sequence (DNA): TGTGCCAGCAGCCAGGGGGGCTACGAGCAGTACTTC. Amino acid sequence: CASSQGGYEQYF.

This clone has more than one count but fewer than ten. The chain carries TRBV6-1 and TRBJ2-5; a weak D match, TRBD2 (6 bases). Deletions cut 7 bases from V and 2 bases from J, with 11 bases between. Per germline, CDR1 MNHNS and CDR2 SASEGT. The CDR3 runs to 13 residues. The CDR3 region is CASTGGFQETQYF. The DNA for the CDR3 is TGTGCCAGCACCGGGGGATTTCAAGAGACCCAGTACTTC.